This is a list of T cell receptor beta chains from one sample in a study of blood T cells in healthy people across ages. Each CDR3 protein is one row after TCRdb ran MiXCR on the 5' RACE reads. The sample contains more than 500,000 distinct CDR3 sequences, 25% to 30% of which appear only once. The sequencing input was blood. These TCRs come from a woman in her 70s in good health. Both conserved end residues are part of each CDR3. The D gene is left open where the match is weak. Clone size is not always given. Where it is, it says once, few, many or a class for expanded clones.

CDR3: CAITVHNEQFF; DNA: TGTGCCATCACAGTACACAATGAGCAGTTCTTC; size: few; J: TRBJ2-1; D: NA; V: TRBV10-3
CDR3: CASSYRGLTVEEQYF; DNA: TGTGCCAGCAGTTACAGGGGACTGACAGTGGAAGAGCAGTACTTC; size: NA; J: TRBJ2-7; D: NA; V: TRBV6-2/TRBV6-3
CDR3: CASSSRDRAPETQYF; DNA: TGCGCCAGCAGCTCCCGGGACAGAGCCCCAGAGACCCAGTACTTC; size: few; J: TRBJ2-5; D: TRBD1; V: TRBV5-1
CDR3: CASTFRDSRNTEAFF; DNA: TGTGCCAGCACCTTCCGGGACAGTCGGAACACTGAAGCTTTCTTT; size: NA; J: TRBJ1-1; D: TRBD1; V: TRBV7-2
CDR3: CASSRTGNGETQYF; DNA: TGTGCCAGCAGTAGGACAGGGAACGGAGAGACCCAGTACTTC; size: few; J: TRBJ2-5; D: TRBD1; V: TRBV6-5
CDR3: CSVRTGGNEKLFF; DNA: TGCAGCGTCAGGACAGGGGGAAATGAAAAACTGTTTTTT; size: NA; J: TRBJ1-4; D: TRBD1; V: TRBV29-1
CDR3: CASSQASGVDEQYF; DNA: TGTGCCAGCAGCCAAGCCTCCGGGGTGGACGAGCAGTACTTC; size: NA; J: TRBJ2-7; D: NA; V: TRBV4-2
CDR3: CASSLRRGTVEIQYF; DNA: TGTGCCAGCAGTTTAAGGAGAGGCACCGTAGAGATCCAGTACTTC; size: NA; J: TRBJ2-5; D: NA; V: TRBV28
CDR3: CASWRPPRGEQFF; DNA: TGTGCCAGCTGGCGCCCACCTAGGGGTGAGCAGTTCTTC; size: NA; J: TRBJ2-1; D: NA; V: TRBV6-8
CDR3: CASSATRTYNEQFF; DNA: TGTGCCAGCAGTGCGACTCGAACCTACAATGAGCAGTTCTTC; size: few; J: TRBJ2-1; D: NA; V: TRBV6-5
CDR3: CASGRGGDTGELFF; DNA: TGTGCCAGCGGACGGGGGGGAGACACCGGGGAGCTGTTTTTT; size: NA; J: TRBJ2-2; D: TRBD2; V: TRBV7-3
CDR3: CASSLTGDGGFYSPLHF; DNA: TGTGCCAGCAGCCTGACAGGGGACGGGGGTTTTTATTCACCCCTCCACTTT; size: few; J: TRBJ1-6; D: TRBD1; V: TRBV14
CDR3: CASSTQTGWMYEQYF; DNA: TGCGCCAGCAGCACCCAGACAGGGTGGATGTACGAGCAGTACTTC; size: few; J: TRBJ2-7; D: TRBD1; V: TRBV4-1
CDR3: CASSLLGLAGADEQFF; DNA: TGTGCCAGCAGCCTCCTCGGTCTAGCGGGGGCGGATGAGCAGTTCTTC; size: few; J: TRBJ2-1; D: TRBD2; V: TRBV3-1
CDR3: CASSLATSTDTQYF; DNA: TGCGCCAGCAGCTTGGCCACCAGCACAGATACGCAGTATTTT; size: many; J: TRBJ2-3; D: NA; V: TRBV7-2
CDR3: CASIPQGTGGYTF; DNA: TGTGCCAGCATTCCACAGGGGACAGGCGGCTACACCTTC; size: NA; J: TRBJ1-2; D: TRBD1; V: TRBV12-3/TRBV12-4
CDR3: CSARDGRGIHGYTF; DNA: TGCAGTGCTAGAGATGGTCGGGGAATCCATGGCTACACCTTC; size: few; J: TRBJ1-2; D: NA; V: TRBV20-1
CDR3: CASSLERHNEQFF; DNA: TGTGCCAGCAGCTTAGAGAGACACAATGAGCAGTTCTTC; size: NA; J: TRBJ2-1; D: NA; V: TRBV11-2
CDR3: CASRGPGFTEAFF; DNA: TGTGCCAGCAGGGGCCCTGGCTTCACTGAAGCTTTCTTT; size: NA; J: TRBJ1-1; D: NA; V: TRBV7-2
CDR3: CAISETGGYSYEQYF; DNA: TGTGCCATCAGTGAGACGGGGGGTTATTCCTACGAGCAGTACTTC; size: NA; J: TRBJ2-7; D: TRBD2; V: TRBV10-3
CDR3: CASSLQGRNGYPF; DNA: TGTGCCAGCAGCTTACAGGGGAGGAATGGCTACCCCTTC; size: NA; J: TRBJ1-2; D: TRBD1; V: TRBV12-3/TRBV12-4
CDR3: CASSSTGQGDEKLFF; DNA: TGTGCCAGCAGTTCCACGGGACAGGGGGATGAAAAACTGTTTTTT; size: NA; J: TRBJ1-4; D: TRBD1; V: TRBV27
CDR3: CASSIGQGGKLSTEAFF; DNA: TGTGCCAGTAGTATAGGACAGGGAGGCAAGTTAAGCACTGAAGCTTTCTTT; size: NA; J: TRBJ1-1; D: TRBD1; V: TRBV19
CDR3: CASSPSRDSNEQFF; DNA: TGTGCCAGCAGCCCGAGCAGGGATTCTAATGAGCAGTTCTTC; size: few; J: TRBJ2-1; D: NA; V: TRBV7-3
CDR3: CAIRDRDWTDTQYF; DNA: TGTGCCATCAGAGACAGGGATTGGACAGATACGCAGTATTTT; size: NA; J: TRBJ2-3; D: TRBD1; V: TRBV10-3
CDR3: CASSGKGQGAYEQYF; DNA: TGTGCCAGCAGTGGAAAGGGACAGGGGGCCTACGAGCAGTACTTC; size: NA; J: TRBJ2-7; D: TRBD1; V: TRBV6-1
CDR3: CASSPDRSPYNEQFF; DNA: TGCGCCAGCAGCCCGGACCGCTCACCCTACAATGAGCAGTTCTTC; size: few; J: TRBJ2-1; D: NA; V: TRBV5-1
CDR3: CASSFLQGAHEQYF; DNA: TGTGCCAGCAGCTTTCTACAGGGGGCCCACGAGCAGTACTTC; size: NA; J: TRBJ2-7; D: TRBD1; V: TRBV7-9
CDR3: CASSLRQGGEGYTF; DNA: TGTGCCAGCAGCCTTCGACAGGGAGGGGAGGGCTACACCTTC; size: few; J: TRBJ1-2; D: TRBD1; V: TRBV7-2
CDR3: CASSTGTDATNEKLFF; DNA: TGTGCCAGCAGTACGGGGACAGACGCAACTAATGAAAAACTGTTTTTT; size: few; J: TRBJ1-4; D: TRBD1; V: TRBV28
CDR3: CAGSSGQGSPWGGYTF; DNA: TGTGCCGGCAGCTCAGGGCAGGGCAGCCCTTGGGGGGGCTACACCTTC; size: NA; J: TRBJ1-2; D: NA; V: TRBV7-2
CDR3: CASSTSIANTGELFF; DNA: TGTGCCAGCAGCACCTCGATCGCGAACACCGGGGAGCTGTTTTTT; size: few; J: TRBJ2-2; D: NA; V: TRBV9
CDR3: CATSPRDRQYF; DNA: TGTGCCACCAGCCCCCGGGACAGGCAGTACTTC; size: NA; J: TRBJ2-7; D: TRBD1; V: TRBV24-1
CDR3: CSASRGDNEQFF; DNA: TGCAGTGCTAGTCGGGGGGACAATGAGCAGTTCTTC; size: few; J: TRBJ2-1; D: TRBD2; V: TRBV20-1
CDR3: CASRFDPQSTEAFF; DNA: TGTGCCAGCAGGTTCGACCCTCAATCCACTGAAGCTTTCTTT; size: many; J: TRBJ1-1; D: NA; V: TRBV12-3/TRBV12-4
CDR3: CASSQAPSGTGYYGDYTF; DNA: TGCGCCAGCAGCCAAGCTCCGTCCGGGACAGGGTATTATGGCGACTACACCTTC; size: NA; J: TRBJ1-2; D: TRBD1; V: TRBV4-3
CDR3: CASNLGETDNSPLHF; DNA: TGTGCCAGCAACTTAGGGGAGACAGATAATTCACCCCTCCACTTT; size: few; J: TRBJ1-6; D: NA; V: TRBV7-2
CDR3: CASSQVGRGGGYTF; DNA: TGTGCCAGCAGCCAAGTGGGCAGGGGAGGTGGCTACACCTTC; size: few; J: TRBJ1-2; D: NA; V: TRBV3-1
CDR3: CASSPGQPSNQPQHF; DNA: TGTGCCAGCTCACCGGGACAGCCTAGCAATCAGCCCCAGCATTTT; size: NA; J: TRBJ1-5; D: TRBD1; V: TRBV18
CDR3: CASTRLAGGPNNEQFF; DNA: TGTGCCAGCACCCGACTAGCGGGAGGGCCCAACAATGAGCAGTTCTTC; size: NA; J: TRBJ2-1; D: TRBD2; V: TRBV12-3/TRBV12-4
CDR3: CASSAQSTGSGNTIYF; DNA: TGTGCCAGCAGCGCTCAGTCGACAGGGAGCGGAAACACCATATATTTT; size: few; J: TRBJ1-3; D: TRBD1; V: TRBV7-8
CDR3: CASSRGDRGQETQYF; DNA: TGTGCCAGCAGCCGGGGGGACAGGGGACAAGAGACCCAGTACTTC; size: NA; J: TRBJ2-5; D: TRBD1; V: TRBV11-2
CDR3: CATSNRETQYF; DNA: TGTGCCACCAGCAATCGAGAGACCCAGTACTTC; size: NA; J: TRBJ2-5; D: NA; V: TRBV15
CDR3: CASSIDRLGPGETQYF; DNA: TGTGCCAGTAGTATAGATAGGCTGGGCCCGGGGGAGACCCAGTACTTC; size: once; J: TRBJ2-5; D: NA; V: TRBV19
CDR3: CSARGSGTGKGYTF; DNA: TGCAGTGCTAGAGGGTCCGGGACAGGGAAAGGCTACACCTTC; size: NA; J: TRBJ1-2; D: TRBD1; V: TRBV20-1
CDR3: CASSQDPQRTGSYEQYF; DNA: TGTGCCAGCAGCCAAGATCCCCAGCGGACCGGCTCCTACGAGCAGTACTTC; size: few; J: TRBJ2-7; D: NA; V: TRBV4-2